This note documents a single T cell receptor (beta chain) sequence. Rearranged V-D-J TRB sequences were amplified with a mixed TRB-A/B primer pool. TCRdb ran MiXCR on the multiplex PCR reads and lists one entry per CDR3 protein. The table has 2,500 to 3,000 distinct CDR3 sequences, 45% to 75% seen once. This sample is drawn from a study of T cell repertoires in aging, cancer and after chemotherapy. Peripheral blood genomic DNA, not sorted cells or RNA, was the template. The CDR3 totals 16 residues. Losses at the gene ends were 5 bases for V and 7 bases for J; bases not matched to a gene: 12. Sample: blood. The TCR sequence derives from a human donor with a blood cancer. This chain joins TRBV12-3 or TRBV12-4 and TRBJ2-2; 8 nucleotides line up with TRBD1. The CDR3 sequence: CASSPSGQGLVGELFF. The CDR3 DNA is TGTGCCAGCAGTCCCTCCGGACAGGGTTTGGTCGGGGAGCTGTTTTTT.